Each of the 26 T cell receptor beta chains below was sequenced from the same sample in a study of blood T cells in healthy people across ages. A second 7 to 11 cycle PCR used barcoded and J-beta primers. TCRdb redid the calling of the 5' RACE reads with MiXCR, one entry per CDR3 protein. The repertoire consists of hundreds of thousands of distinct CDR3 sequences, with 52% occurring once and the leading ten covering around an eighth. The specimen sequenced was blood. The receptor set was obtained from a woman aged 80 or older in good health.

Worth noting for this clonotype: A much larger clonotype is one base distant, so this may be a read error. This chain links TRBV12-3 or TRBV12-4 with TRBJ2-7; no firm D call. V dropped 2 bases and J dropped 3 bases, with 14 bases sitting between them. This CDR3 comprises 15 residues. The CDR3 region has the DNA TGTGCCAGCAGTTTAAGTCCTGACAACATCTACGAGCAGTACTTC. Translation: CASSLSPDNIYEQYF.

For this clonotype: This may arise from a read error, as a much more abundant clone is one base away. V gene TRBV28 combines with J gene TRBJ2-7, with 15 bases lining up with TRBD2. The germline V gene encodes CDR1 MDHEN and CDR2 SYDVKM. There are 19 residues in the CDR3. Trimming cost V 2 bases and J 7 bases; bases outside gene matches: 15. The CDR3 coding sequence is TGTGCCAGCAGTTTAGCCGGACTAGCGGGAGGGAGCTCCTACAATGAGCAGTACTTC. Amino acids: CASSLAGLAGGSSYNEQYF.

The chain is built from TRBV12-3 or TRBV12-4 and TRBJ2-3; a weak D match, TRBD2 (6 bases). V was trimmed by 8 bases and J by 2 bases, leaving 14 bases between them. The CDR3 consists of 14 residues. CDR3 bases: TGTGCCAGCCTACGGGGGATCTACACAGATACGCAGTATTTT. Translated, it gives CASLRGIYTDTQYF.

In this sample, this clonotype turned up a few times. V is TRBV7-9 and J is TRBJ1-1; a weak D match, TRBD1 (5 bases). V was pared by 5 bases and J by 0 bases, with 13 bases between. CDR1 is SEHNR and CDR2 is FQNEAQ in the germline V gene (reference sequence). The length of the CDR3 is 15 residues. CDR3: CASSPDRGVNTEAFF. CDR3 DNA: TGTGCCAGCAGCCCAGACCGGGGGGTGAACACTGAAGCTTTCTTT.

This clonotype was observed a few times. The chain employs TRBV7-2 and TRBJ2-1, with TRBD1 matching over 9 bases. The V and J ends lost 8 bases and 5 bases, in that order; junction bases with no gene match: 13. Germline CDR1 SGHTA, CDR2 FQGNSA. The CDR3 contains 16 residues. CDR3 DNA: TGTGCCAGCGGCAAACAGGGGGCTGATTACGACAATGAGCAGTTCTTC. Protein sequence: CASGKQGADYDNEQFF.

This clonotype was seen repeatedly, ten times or more. The rearrangement uses TRBV12-3 or TRBV12-4 and TRBJ2-1; 7 positions match TRBD2. CDR3 length: 11 residues. V gave up 5 bases and J gave up 14 bases; unmatched junction bases: 6. The CDR3 DNA sequence: TGTGCCAGCAGTCCGGGGGGAGTCGAGTTCTTC. Translation: CASSPGGVEFF.

The chain employs TRBV6-5 and TRBJ1-5; D is perhaps TRBD1 (6 bases). Deletions cut 5 bases from V and 4 bases from J, with 15 bases between. The germline V gene has CDR1 MNHEY and CDR2 SVGAGI. The CDR3 has 15 amino acids. The DNA of the CDR3 is TGTGCCAGCAGTGGCCGGGGCAGGGGAAATCAGCCCCAGCATTTT. It is translated as CASSGRGRGNQPQHF.

This clonotype was detected only a few times. Just one base apart from a much larger clone, this may be a read error. The J gene is TRBJ2-3, the V gene TRBV20-1; tentatively, D is TRBD1 or TRBD2 (6 bases each). In germline, CDR1 is DFQATT, CDR2 SNEGSKA (reference sequence). The CDR3 covers 14 residues. V lost 8 bases to trimming and J lost 3 bases, with 18 bases between them. CDR3 residues: CSPPMKGGTDTQYF. CDR3 nucleotides: TGCAGTCCCCCGATGAAGGGGGGTACAGATACGCAGTATTTT.

This clonotype was detected many times. The V call is TRBV20-1, the J call TRBJ1-2, with D possibly being TRBD1 (6 bases). V was cut by 2 bases and J by 4 bases, with 14 bases left in between. Germline CDR1 is DFQATT and CDR2 is SNEGSKA (reference sequence). This CDR3 spans 14 amino acids. Written as DNA, the CDR3 is TGCAGTGCTAGACGGCAGGGGTATTCCTATGGCTACACCTTC. Protein product: CSARRQGYSYGYTF.

Many counts were recorded for this clonotype. The chain links TRBV5-1 to TRBJ2-7; the match to TRBD2 covers 10 bases. CDR1 is SGHRS and CDR2 is YFSETQ in the germline V gene. The V and J ends lost 0 bases and 5 bases, in that order; junction bases with no gene match: 5. CDR3 length equals 15 residues. The CDR3 spells CASSLVLAGANEQYF. CDR3 coding DNA: TGCGCCAGCAGCTTGGTTCTAGCGGGAGCCAACGAGCAGTACTTC.

The chain links TRBV6-6 to TRBJ1-2; D may be TRBD1 (5 bases). The germline gives CDR1 MNHNY, CDR2 SVGAGI (reference sequence). The CDR3 has 14 amino acids. With 5 bases removed from V and 3 bases from J, the gap between germline ends came to 13 bases. CDR3 loop: CASSPPRGDYGYTF. CDR3 sequence (DNA): TGTGCCAGCAGTCCGCCCCGGGGGGACTATGGCTACACCTTC.

CDR3 sequence: CAGTATGMGDYGYTF. The CDR3 DNA sequence: TGTGCCGGCACGGCGACGGGGATGGGAGACTATGGCTACACCTTC. The gene calls are TRBV12-3 or TRBV12-4 and TRBJ1-2; D is uncertain. The V end was cut by 11 bases, the J end by 3 bases, with 22 bases between. This CDR3 is 15 amino acids long.

This clonotype was recorded at least ten times. The gene calls are TRBV7-9 and TRBJ2-7; TRBD2 aligns across 9 bases. The CDR3 runs to 15 residues. Looked up from germline, CDR1 is SEHNR and CDR2 is FQNEAQ (reference sequence). V shed 3 bases and J 4 bases; nucleotides not matched to a gene: 7. CDR3 coding DNA: TGTGCCAGCAGCTTGCTGGGACTAGCTCGTTACGAGCAGTACTTC. Encoded protein: CASSLLGLARYEQYF.

Notes on this clonotype: The junction and the germline gene differ at one end; a read error may be behind it. The chain combines TRBV9 with TRBJ2-1, with 7 positions matching TRBD2. This CDR3 comprises 16 residues. Per the germline V gene, CDR1 is SGDLS and CDR2 is YYNGEE. The CDR3 DNA reads TGTGCCAGCGGCGTAGGGGCGAGCGGGGCACAAAATGAGCAGTTCTTC. Translated, it gives CASGVGASGAQNEQFF.

As for this clonotype: It may be a read error: a sequence one base away is much more abundant. The chain has TRBV29-1 and TRBJ2-5, with TRBD1 as a possible D gene (7 bases). V was cut by 4 bases and J by 4 bases, with 10 bases left in between. CDR3 size: 12 residues. Germline lookup yields CDR1 SQVTM and CDR2 ANQGSEA. The CDR3 DNA is TGCAGCGTTGGACAGGGAGGAGAGACCCAGTACTTC. The encoded protein is CSVGQGGETQYF.

The chain employs TRBV12-3 or TRBV12-4 and TRBJ1-4; the match to TRBD1 covers 8 bases. The ends lost 6 bases at V and 7 bases at J; junction bases unmatched: 7. The CDR3 has 14 residues. CDR3 residues: CASSHDRGGEKLFF. In DNA form, the CDR3 reads TGTGCCAGCAGCCATGACAGGGGTGGTGAAAAACTGTTTTTT.

This chain joins TRBV20-1 and TRBJ2-3; 9 nucleotides match TRBD1. The V and J ends lost 5 bases and 3 bases, in that order; junction bases with no gene match: 12. The CDR3 totals 16 residues. CDR1 DFQATT and CDR2 SNEGSKA come from the germline V gene (reference sequence). DNA of the CDR3: TGCAGTGCTTCAACCCAACAGGGGGCAGGGACAGATACGCAGTATTTT. This codes for CSASTQQGAGTDTQYF.

Points on this clonotype: A much bigger clone sits one base away, suggesting this may be a read error. The chain uses TRBV2 and TRBJ2-4, with D maybe TRBD1 (5 bases). The closer fit of TRBJ2-5 to the DNA end suggests the J call may be wrong. Per the germline V gene, CDR1 is SNHLY and CDR2 is FYNNEI. The CDR3 is made up of 14 amino acids. Here the CDR3 DNA reads TGTGCCGGCAGGGAAGGAGCTATAGGGGAGACCCAGTACTTC. Translated, it gives CAGREGAIGETQYF.

The rearrangement uses TRBV5-1 and TRBJ1-1; D not resolved. The ends were cut back, 4 bases at V and 4 bases at J, with 17 bases in the middle. This CDR3 spans 15 amino acids. Looked up from germline, CDR1 is SGHRS and CDR2 is YFSETQ. Written as DNA, the CDR3 is TGCGCCAGCAGCCGTTCCCGGTTTGGGAGCACTGAAGCTTTCTTT. Amino acid sequence: CASSRSRFGSTEAFF. Using reference TRBV5-1 and TRBJ1-1 for the parts outside the CDR3, the full variable domain is KAGVTQTPRYLIKTRGQQVTLSCSPISGHRSVSWYQQTPGQGLQFLFEYFSETQRNKGNFPGRFSGRQFSNSRSEMNVSTLELGDSALYLCASSRSRFGSTEAFFGQGTRLTVV.

V and J are TRBV28 and TRBJ1-6; D is perhaps TRBD1 (5 bases). The CDR3 contains 14 residues. CDR1 and CDR2 (germline): MDHEN, SYDVKM. V gave up 4 bases and J gave up 10 bases, with 14 bases separating them. In DNA, the CDR3 is TGTGCCAGCAGTTCCCCGAGTTCAGGGTCACCCCTCCACTTT. Amino acids: CASSSPSSGSPLHF.

The rearrangement links TRBV12-3 or TRBV12-4 to TRBJ2-5; 7 bases are a match to TRBD2. J gave up 4 bases and V 7 bases, and 9 bases lay outside the gene matches. The CDR3 sequence is 14 residues long. CDR3 nucleotides: TGTGCCAGCACCAGGACCCAGCGGGGAGAGACCCAGTACTTC. Its translation: CASTRTQRGETQYF.

This clonotype appeared many times. The V gene is TRBV20-1, the J gene TRBJ2-1; no clear D gene. The germline V gene encodes CDR1 DFQATT and CDR2 SNEGSKA (reference sequence). This CDR3 is built from 14 residues. The V end was cut by 1 base, the J end by 7 bases, with 14 bases between. CDR3 sequence: CSARVSRNFNEQFF. CDR3 coding DNA: TGCAGTGCTAGAGTGAGCCGTAATTTTAATGAGCAGTTCTTC.

In this sample, this clonotype turned up many times. The chain links TRBV27 to TRBJ2-1; D possibly uses TRBD1 or TRBD2 (5 bases each). V was trimmed by 2 bases and J by 9 bases, leaving 8 bases between them. The CDR3 runs 12 residues. Germline loops: CDR1 MNHEY, CDR2 SMNVEV (reference sequence). CDR3 sequence (DNA): TGTGCCAGCAGTTTACTCGGGGCTGAGCAGTTCTTC. It translates to CASSLLGAEQFF.

This rearrangement joins TRBV12-3 or TRBV12-4 to TRBJ2-1; 11 bases line up with TRBD2. The J call may not be correct, given that the DNA end is closer to TRBJ2-7. The CDR3 is 19 amino acids. The CDR3 nucleotides read TGTGCCAGCAGCCCCTCCCCACTAGCGGGGGCCCCATCCTACAATGAGCAGTACTTC. Translating gives CASSPSPLAGAPSYNEQYF.

The chain recombines TRBV28 with TRBJ2-3; the match to TRBD2 covers 14 bases. Germline loops: CDR1 MDHEN, CDR2 SYDVKM. The CDR3 loop spans 16 amino acids. The CDR3: CTCSRTSGGMTDTQYF. The CDR3 DNA follows: TGTACCTGCAGCCGGACTAGCGGGGGGATGACAGATACGCAGTATTTT.

The genes are TRBV2 and TRBJ1-5; D remains ambiguous. Trimming removed 4 bases at V and 1 base at J, with 5 bases between. The length of the CDR3 is 13 residues. Germline CDR1 SNHLY, CDR2 FYNNEI. This chain's CDR3 is CASSVFSNQPQHF. CDR3 in DNA: TGTGCCAGCAGTGTATTCAGCAATCAGCCCCAGCATTTT.